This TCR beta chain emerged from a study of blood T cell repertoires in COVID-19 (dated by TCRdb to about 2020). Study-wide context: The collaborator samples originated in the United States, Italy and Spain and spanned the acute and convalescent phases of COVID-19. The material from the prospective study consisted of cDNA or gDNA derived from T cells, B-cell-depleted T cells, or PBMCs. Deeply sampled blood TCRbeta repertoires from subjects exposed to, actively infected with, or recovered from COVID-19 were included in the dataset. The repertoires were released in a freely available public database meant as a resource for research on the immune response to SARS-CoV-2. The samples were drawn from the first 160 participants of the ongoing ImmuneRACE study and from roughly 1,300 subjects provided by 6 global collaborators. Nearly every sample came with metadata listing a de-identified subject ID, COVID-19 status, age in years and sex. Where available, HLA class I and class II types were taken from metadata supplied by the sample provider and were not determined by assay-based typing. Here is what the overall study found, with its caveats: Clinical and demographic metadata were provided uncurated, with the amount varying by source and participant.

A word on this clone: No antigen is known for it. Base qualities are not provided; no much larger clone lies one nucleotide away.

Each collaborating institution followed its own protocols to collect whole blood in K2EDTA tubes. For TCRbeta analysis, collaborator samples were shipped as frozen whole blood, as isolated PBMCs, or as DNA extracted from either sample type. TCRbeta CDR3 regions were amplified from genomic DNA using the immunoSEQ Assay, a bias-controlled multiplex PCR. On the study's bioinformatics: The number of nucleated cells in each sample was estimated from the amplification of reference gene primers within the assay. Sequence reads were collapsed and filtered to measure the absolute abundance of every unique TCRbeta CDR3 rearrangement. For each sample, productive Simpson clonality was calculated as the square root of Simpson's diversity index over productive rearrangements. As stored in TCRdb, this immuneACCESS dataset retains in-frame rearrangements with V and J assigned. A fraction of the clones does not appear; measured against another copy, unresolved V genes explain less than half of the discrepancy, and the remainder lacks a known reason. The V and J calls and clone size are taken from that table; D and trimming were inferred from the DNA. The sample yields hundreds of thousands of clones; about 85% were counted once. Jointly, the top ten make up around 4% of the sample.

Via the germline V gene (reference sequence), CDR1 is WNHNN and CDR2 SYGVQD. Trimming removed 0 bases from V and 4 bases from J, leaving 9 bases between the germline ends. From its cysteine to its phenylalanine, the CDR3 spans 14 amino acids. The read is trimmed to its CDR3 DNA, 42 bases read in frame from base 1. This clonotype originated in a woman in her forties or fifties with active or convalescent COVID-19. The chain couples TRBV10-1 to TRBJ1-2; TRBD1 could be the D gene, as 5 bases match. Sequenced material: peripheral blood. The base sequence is TGCGCCAGCAGTGAGTCGGGGCGGCCCTATGGCTACACCTTC. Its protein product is CASSESGRPYGYTF.